This passage covers 25 T cell receptor beta chains from one sample sequenced in a study of T cells in Graves' hyperthyroidism and ophthalmopathy. The source material, RNA transcripts, was used to amplify TCR beta CDR3 regions. HTBI primers were employed in a first-round RT-PCR of the TCR CDR3. One entry per CDR3 protein results from TCRdb running MiXCR on the multiplex PCR reads. The sample consists of around 600,000 distinct CDR3 sequences, approximately 14% of them appearing once. The sample taken for sequencing was blood. These receptors all come from a woman between 50 and 59 years old with Graves' ophthalmopathy.

This clonotype came up a few times. The V and J genes are TRBV19 and TRBJ2-3, with TRBD2 matching 10 bases. The length of the CDR3 is 16 residues. CDR1 and CDR2 (germline): LNHDA, SQIVND (reference sequence). V lost 1 base and J lost 4; bases outside the gene matches: 5. The CDR3 coding sequence is TGTGCCAGTAGTATAGGTTCCCTAGCGGGAGCAGATACGCAGTATTTT. It codes for CASSIGSLAGADTQYF.

This clonotype was observed at least ten times. V and J are TRBV7-3 and TRBJ2-1; 10 bases are a match to TRBD2. J lost 2 bases, V lost 6 bases, and 7 bases had no gene match. This CDR3 is built from 16 residues. CDR1 is SGHTA, CDR2 FQGTGA, per germline. As DNA, the CDR3 is TGTGCCAGCAGTACATCTAGCGGGAGCCCCTACAATGAGCAGTTCTTC. This encodes CASSTSSGSPYNEQFF.

This clonotype was seen many times. This rearrangement joins TRBV28 to TRBJ1-5, with D hard to call. This CDR3 region has 11 residues. Germline V CDR1 and CDR2: MDHEN, SYDVKM. Trimming took off 3 bases at V and 4 bases at J, with 1 base between the two ends. CDR3 nucleotides: TGTGCCAGCAGTTTTAATCAGCCCCAGCATTTT. The encoded protein is CASSFNQPQHF.

The chain recombines TRBV5-1 with TRBJ2-1; 13 bases are shared with TRBD2. V shed 8 bases, J shed 15 bases, and the junction held 5 bases outside the gene matches. This CDR3 comprises 11 residues. Looked up from germline, CDR1 is SGHRS and CDR2 is YFSETQ. For the CDR3, the DNA is TGCGCCAGTAAAGGGACTAGCGGGGTGTTCTTC. Translating gives CASKGTSGVFF.

The chain combines TRBV5-4 with TRBJ2-1; 15 positions match TRBD2. Trimming cost V 4 bases and J 8 bases; bases outside gene matches: 13. Germline CDR1 is SGHNT and CDR2 is YYREEE (reference sequence). The CDR3 is made up of 18 amino acids. CDR3 residues: CASSPVGTSGRQGDEQFF. The CDR3, as DNA: TGTGCCAGCAGCCCGGTAGGGACTAGCGGGAGGCAGGGGGATGAGCAGTTCTTC.

The J gene is TRBJ2-1, the V gene TRBV11-1, with a tentative D call TRBD2 (6 bases). The CDR3 covers 14 residues. The germline V gene has CDR1 SGHAT and CDR2 FQDESV (reference sequence). Trimming cost V 4 bases and J 7 bases, with 14 bases left between them. CDR3 protein: CASSSWDSTNEQFF. The DNA of the CDR3 is TGTGCCAGCAGCTCGTGGGACTCGACAAATGAGCAGTTCTTC.

V usage is TRBV29-1 and J usage is TRBJ2-7, with D possibly being TRBD1 or TRBD2 (5 bases each). Germline V CDR1 and CDR2: SQVTM, ANQGSEA. The CDR3 loop spans 13 amino acids. Trimming removed 7 bases at V and 2 bases at J, with 15 bases between. The CDR3 DNA reads TGCAGCGCTCTCGGGACGGGTGCCTACGAGCAGTACTTC. It specifies CSALGTGAYEQYF.

A few counts support this clonotype. The CDR3 nucleotides are TGTGCTAGTGGTCTGGAGGTAAATACCTACAATGAGCAGTTCTTC. Amino acids: CASGLEVNTYNEQFF. The rearrangement joins TRBV12-5 to TRBJ2-1, with D tentatively TRBD2 (5 bases). V lost 5 bases, J lost 2 bases, and 13 bases lay in between. Germline V gene data show CDR1 as LGHNT and CDR2 as FRNRAP. The CDR3 consists of 15 residues.

This clonotype was observed a handful of times. The gene calls are TRBV6-1 and TRBJ1-5, with D unclear. Germline CDR1 is MNHNS and CDR2 is SASEGT. The V and J ends lost 3 bases and 3 bases respectively, with 6 bases between them. The CDR3 is made up of 13 amino acids. The chain's CDR3 is CASSDNYNQPQHF. DNA of the CDR3: TGTGCCAGCAGTGACAACTACAATCAGCCCCAGCATTTT.

This clonotype was counted once. CDR3 sequence (DNA): TGTGCCAGCAGCACCCTATGGGGCTACGAGCAGTACTTC. Protein: CASSTLWGYEQYF. This sequence joins TRBV28 and TRBJ2-7; D remains unclear. The CDR3 is 13 amino acids. V gave up 6 bases and J gave up 3 bases, with 12 bases separating them. In germline, CDR1 is MDHEN, CDR2 SYDVKM.

On this clonotype itself: A much larger clone differs by one base, so this may be a read error. This CDR3 is missing its conserved last phenylalanine or tryptophan, likely due to a read error. The chain has TRBV28 and TRBJ2-1; D call uncertain. Trimming left V 7 bases short and J 0 bases short, with 10 bases between. This CDR3 has 14 amino acids. Germline lookup yields CDR1 MDHEN and CDR2 SYDVKM. The CDR3 protein is CASIGKSSYNEQFL. The CDR3, as DNA: TGTGCCAGCATAGGAAAGAGCTCCTACAATGAGCAGTTCCTC.

CDR3 DNA: TGTGCCAGCAGTTACCCACTAGCGGCAAACAATGAGCAGTTCTTC. Residues: CASSYPLAANNEQFF. V and J are TRBV6-5 and TRBJ2-1; TRBD2 matches 8 bases. Per germline, CDR1 MNHEY and CDR2 SVGAGI. J was trimmed by 5 bases and V by 2 bases; bases with no gene match: 5. CDR3 length: 15 residues.

In its sample, this clonotype was seen many times. The genes are TRBV24-1 and TRBJ2-1; 7 nucleotides match TRBD2. The CDR3 is 16 residues long. Germline V gene sequence: CDR1 KGHDR, CDR2 SFDVKD. V lost 1 base, J lost 2 bases, and 4 bases stayed unmatched. CDR3 bases: TGTGCCACCAGTGATTTCGGGGGACTAACCTACAATGAGCAGTTCTTC. Protein: CATSDFGGLTYNEQFF.

In DNA form, the CDR3 reads TGTGCCAGCAGCCAAGAAGGAGTGGAGGTTGACGAGCAGTACTTC. Its translation: CASSQEGVEVDEQYF. This chain connects TRBV4-2 to TRBJ2-7; weak D call: TRBD2 (5 bases). Looked up from germline, CDR1 is LGHNA and CDR2 is YNFKEQ. This CDR3 comprises 15 residues. With 0 bases removed from V and 5 bases from J, the gap between germline ends came to 14 bases.

This clonotype was counted at least ten times. This chain uses TRBV7-2 with TRBJ2-7; D gene uncertain. CDR3 length: 14 residues. V was shortened by 5 bases and J by 0 bases, with 11 bases between the two germline ends. The germline gives CDR1 SGHTA, CDR2 FQGNSA. CDR3 in DNA: TGTGCCAGCAGCCCAGGACGGAACTCCTACGAGCAGTACTTC. Its translation: CASSPGRNSYEQYF.

The table lists this clonotype with a few counts. The chain uses TRBV10-3 and TRBJ1-3; 7 bases map to TRBD1. The CDR3 loop spans 14 amino acids. In germline, CDR1 is ENHRY, CDR2 SYGVKD. After removal of 4 bases from V and 2 bases from J, the junction contained 2 bases not matched to a gene. The CDR3 region has the DNA TGTGCCATCAGTGCGGGGACAGCTGGAAACACCATATATTTT. It yields the protein CAISAGTAGNTIYF.

Only one count was recorded for this clonotype. A much bigger clone sits one base away, suggesting this may be a read error. The chain links TRBV20-1 to TRBJ1-6; D gene unclear. CDR1 is DFQATT, CDR2 SNEGSKA, per germline (reference sequence). This CDR3 has 17 amino acids. The DNA for the CDR3 is TGCAGTGCTAGTGGGCTTGAAGGGTCGTCCTGTAATTCACCCCTCCACTTT. Amino acid sequence: CSASGLEGSSCNSPLHF.

This clonotype was recorded many times. The V and J genes are TRBV12-3 or TRBV12-4 and TRBJ2-3, with no clear D. The CDR3 runs to 12 residues. V shed 5 bases and J shed 7 bases, with 10 bases lying between them. The CDR3 DNA reads TGTGCCAGCAGTCACCTACTAAATACGCAGTATTTT. It translates to CASSHLLNTQYF.

Note on this clonotype: One base away lies a much larger clone, so this may be a sequencing read error. The CDR3 sequence is CTSSPKTADSYGYTF. CDR3 sequence (DNA): TGTACCAGCTCACCAAAGACAGCTGATAGCTATGGCTACACCTTC. The V call is TRBV18, the J call TRBJ1-2; a possible D gene is TRBD1 (5 bases). The germline gives CDR1 KGHSH, CDR2 LQKENI. The CDR3 is 15 residues long.

There are many counts of this clonotype. V gene TRBV2 combines with J gene TRBJ1-3, with 7 bases lining up with TRBD1. The trim removed 8 bases at V and 2 bases at J, leaving 6 bases unmatched. This CDR3 has 14 amino acids. Germline CDR1 SNHLY, CDR2 FYNNEI. CDR3 bases: TGTGCCAGCCTAGACGGACAGGCTGGAAACACCATATATTTT. Translated: CASLDGQAGNTIYF.

This clonotype was seen at least ten times. The chain combines TRBV20-1 with TRBJ2-7; 10 bases are a match to TRBD2. Germline CDR1 is DFQATT and CDR2 is SNEGSKA (reference sequence). There are 16 residues in the CDR3. V lost 1 base to trimming and J lost 3 bases; unmatched junction nucleotides: 9. CDR3 in DNA: TGCAGTGCTAGAGGAAGAGCGGGAGGGTCGGTCTACGAGCAGTACTTC. Protein product: CSARGRAGGSVYEQYF.

This clonotype came up many times. CDR3 coding DNA: TGTGCCAGCAGTTTTGGACTAGCGGGAGGGCCGATTGTGAATGAGCAGTTCTTC. Protein sequence: CASSFGLAGGPIVNEQFF. V and J are TRBV12-3 or TRBV12-4 and TRBJ2-1, with 15 bases identical to TRBD2. With 3 bases clipped from V and 7 bases from J, the junction kept 10 bases outside the gene matches. The CDR3 is 18 amino acids.

V gene TRBV6-1 combines with J gene TRBJ1-2; D ambiguous. The V end lost 7 bases, the J end lost 1 base, and 10 bases lay between the germline ends. The V gene's germline CDR1 is MNHNS and CDR2 SASEGT. The CDR3 loop spans 13 amino acids. The CDR3 region is CASKKKGNYGYTF. The CDR3 nucleotides are TGTGCCAGCAAGAAGAAGGGTAACTATGGCTACACCTTC.

The rearrangement uses TRBV14 and TRBJ2-1; D unclear. The CDR3 has 15 residues. Germline loops: CDR1 SGHDN, CDR2 FVKESK. Trimming cost V 1 base and J 3 bases, with 10 bases left between them. The CDR3 DNA sequence: TGTGCCAGCAGCCAAGGATACTTTATCTACAATGAGCAGTTCTTC. Its protein is CASSQGYFIYNEQFF.

This clonotype was seen at least ten times. This chain joins TRBV6-2 or TRBV6-3 and TRBJ2-1; weak D call: TRBD1 (5 bases). This CDR3 is 12 amino acids long. Germline loops: CDR1 MNHEY, CDR2 SVGEGT. Trimming removed 8 bases at V and 5 bases at J, with 10 bases between. The CDR3 DNA is TGTGCCAGCGGGGCGTACAACAATGAGCAGTTCTTC. Its protein product is CASGAYNNEQFF.